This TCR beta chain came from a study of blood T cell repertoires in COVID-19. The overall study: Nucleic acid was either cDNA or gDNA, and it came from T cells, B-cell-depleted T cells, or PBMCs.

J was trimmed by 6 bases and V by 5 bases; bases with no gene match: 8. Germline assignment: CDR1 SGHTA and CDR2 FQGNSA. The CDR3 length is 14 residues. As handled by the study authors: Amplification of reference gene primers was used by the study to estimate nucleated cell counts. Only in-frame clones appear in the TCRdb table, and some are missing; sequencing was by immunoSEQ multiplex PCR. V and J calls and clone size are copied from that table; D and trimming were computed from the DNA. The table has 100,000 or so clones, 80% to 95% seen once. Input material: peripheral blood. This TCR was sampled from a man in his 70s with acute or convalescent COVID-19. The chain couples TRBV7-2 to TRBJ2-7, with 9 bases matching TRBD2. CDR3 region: CASSLSGGLTEQYF. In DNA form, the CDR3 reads TGTGCCAGCAGCCTCAGCGGGGGGTTGACCGAGCAGTACTTC.